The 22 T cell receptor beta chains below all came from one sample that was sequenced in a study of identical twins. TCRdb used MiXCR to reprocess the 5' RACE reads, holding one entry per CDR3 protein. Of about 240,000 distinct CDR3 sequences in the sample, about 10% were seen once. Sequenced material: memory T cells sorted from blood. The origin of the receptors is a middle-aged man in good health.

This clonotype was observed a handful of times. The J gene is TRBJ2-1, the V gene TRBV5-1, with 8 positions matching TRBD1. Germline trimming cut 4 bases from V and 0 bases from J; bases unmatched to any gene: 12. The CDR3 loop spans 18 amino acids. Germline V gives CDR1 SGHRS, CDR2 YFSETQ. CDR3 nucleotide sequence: TGCGCCAGCAGCACGCCAGAAGGACAGGGCAGCTCCTACAATGAGCAGTTCTTC. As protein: CASSTPEGQGSSYNEQFF.

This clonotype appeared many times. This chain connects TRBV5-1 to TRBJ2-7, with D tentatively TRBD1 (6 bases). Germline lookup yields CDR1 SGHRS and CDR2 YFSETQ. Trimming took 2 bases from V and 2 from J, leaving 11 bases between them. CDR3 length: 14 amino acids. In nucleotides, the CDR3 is TGCGCCAGCAGCTTCGGGACACCTACCTACGAGCAGTACTTC. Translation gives CASSFGTPTYEQYF. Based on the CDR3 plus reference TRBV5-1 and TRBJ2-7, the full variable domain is KAGVTQTPRYLIKTRGQQVTLSCSPISGHRSVSWYQQTPGQGLQFLFEYFSETQRNKGNFPGRFSGRQFSNSRSEMNVSTLELGDSALYLCASSFGTPTYEQYFGPGTRLTVT.

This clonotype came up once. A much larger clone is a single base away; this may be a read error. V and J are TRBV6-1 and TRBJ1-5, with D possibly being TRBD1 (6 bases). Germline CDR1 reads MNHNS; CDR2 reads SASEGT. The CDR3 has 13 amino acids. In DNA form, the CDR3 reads TGTGCCAGCAGCGGACAGCAAAATCAGTCCCAGCATTTT. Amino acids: CASSGQQNQSQHF.

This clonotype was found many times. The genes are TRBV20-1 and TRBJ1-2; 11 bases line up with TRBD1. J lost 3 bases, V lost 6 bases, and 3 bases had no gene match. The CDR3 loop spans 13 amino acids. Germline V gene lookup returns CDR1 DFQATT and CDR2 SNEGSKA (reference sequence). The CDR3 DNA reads TGCAGTGCCCCGGGACAGGGGGACTATGGCTACACCTTC. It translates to CSAPGQGDYGYTF.

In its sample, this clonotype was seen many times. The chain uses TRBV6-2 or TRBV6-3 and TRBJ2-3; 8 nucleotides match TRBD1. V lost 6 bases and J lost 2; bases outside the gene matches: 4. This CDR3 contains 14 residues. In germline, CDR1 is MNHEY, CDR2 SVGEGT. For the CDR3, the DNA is TGTGCCAGCAGAGAGGACAGGGTCACAGATACGCAGTATTTT. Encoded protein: CASREDRVTDTQYF.

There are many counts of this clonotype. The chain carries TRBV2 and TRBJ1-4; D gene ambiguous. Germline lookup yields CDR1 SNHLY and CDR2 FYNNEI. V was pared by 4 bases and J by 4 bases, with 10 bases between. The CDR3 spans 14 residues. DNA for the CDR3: TGTGCCAGCAGTGTACCGACAATTAATGAAAAACTGTTTTTT. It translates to CASSVPTINEKLFF. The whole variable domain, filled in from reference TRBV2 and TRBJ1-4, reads EPEVTQTPSHQVTQMGQEVILRCVPISNHLYFYWYRQILGQKVEFLVSFYNNEISEKSEIFDDQFSVERPDGSNFTLKIRSTKLEDSAMYFCASSVPTINEKLFFGSGTQLSVL.

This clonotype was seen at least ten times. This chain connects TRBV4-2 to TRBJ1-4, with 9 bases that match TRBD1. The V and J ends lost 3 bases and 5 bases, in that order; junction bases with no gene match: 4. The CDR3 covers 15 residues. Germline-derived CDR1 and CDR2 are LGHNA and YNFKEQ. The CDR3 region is CASSQAGTGNEKLFF. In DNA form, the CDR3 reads TGTGCCAGCAGCCAGGCCGGGACAGGGAATGAAAAACTGTTTTTT.

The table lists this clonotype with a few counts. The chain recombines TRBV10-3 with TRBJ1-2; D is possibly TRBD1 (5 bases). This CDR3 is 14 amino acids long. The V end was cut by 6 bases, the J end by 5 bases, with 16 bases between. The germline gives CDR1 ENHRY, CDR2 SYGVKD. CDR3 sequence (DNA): TGTGCCATCAGCCGGGACGGAGGACCTTATGGCTACACCTTC. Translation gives CAISRDGGPYGYTF.

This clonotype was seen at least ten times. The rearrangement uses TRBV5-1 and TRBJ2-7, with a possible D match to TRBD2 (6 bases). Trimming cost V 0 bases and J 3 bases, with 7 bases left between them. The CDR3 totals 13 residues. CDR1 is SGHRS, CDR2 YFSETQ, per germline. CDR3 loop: CASSLGLVYEQYF. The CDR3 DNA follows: TGCGCCAGCAGCTTGGGACTAGTCTACGAGCAGTACTTC.

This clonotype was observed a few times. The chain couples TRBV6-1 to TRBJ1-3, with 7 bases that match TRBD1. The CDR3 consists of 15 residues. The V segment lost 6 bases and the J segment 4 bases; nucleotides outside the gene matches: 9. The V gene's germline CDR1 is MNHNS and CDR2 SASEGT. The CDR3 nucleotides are TGTGCCAGCAGAAGACCCGGGACAGCGGGAAACACCATATATTTT. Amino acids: CASRRPGTAGNTIYF.

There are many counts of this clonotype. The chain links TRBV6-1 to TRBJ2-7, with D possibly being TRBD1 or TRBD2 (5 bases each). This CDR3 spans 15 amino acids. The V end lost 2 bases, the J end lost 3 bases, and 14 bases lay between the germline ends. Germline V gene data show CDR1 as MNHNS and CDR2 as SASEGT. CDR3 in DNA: TGTGCCAGCAGTGAACCGGGGCGTTCAAACTACGAGCAGTACTTC. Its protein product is CASSEPGRSNYEQYF.

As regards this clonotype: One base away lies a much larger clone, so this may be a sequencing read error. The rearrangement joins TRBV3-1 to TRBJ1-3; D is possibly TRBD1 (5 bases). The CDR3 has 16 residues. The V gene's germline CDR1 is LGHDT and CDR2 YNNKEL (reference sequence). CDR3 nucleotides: TGTTCCAGCAGCCAAGTCACTGGGACGCGGAAAAACACCATATATTTT. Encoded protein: CSSSQVTGTRKNTIYF.

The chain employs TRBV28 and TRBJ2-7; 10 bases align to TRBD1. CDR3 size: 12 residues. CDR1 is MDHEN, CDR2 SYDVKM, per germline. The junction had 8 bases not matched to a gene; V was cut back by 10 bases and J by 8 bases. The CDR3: CATNVGQGQQYF. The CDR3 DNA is TGTGCCACCAATGTGGGACAGGGGCAGCAGTACTTC.

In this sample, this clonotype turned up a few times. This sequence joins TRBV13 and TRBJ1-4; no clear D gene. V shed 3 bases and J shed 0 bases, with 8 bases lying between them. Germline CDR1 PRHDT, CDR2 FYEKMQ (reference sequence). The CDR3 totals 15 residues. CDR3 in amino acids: CASSFAVSTNEKLFF. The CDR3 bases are TGTGCCAGCAGCTTTGCCGTTTCAACTAATGAAAAACTGTTTTTT.

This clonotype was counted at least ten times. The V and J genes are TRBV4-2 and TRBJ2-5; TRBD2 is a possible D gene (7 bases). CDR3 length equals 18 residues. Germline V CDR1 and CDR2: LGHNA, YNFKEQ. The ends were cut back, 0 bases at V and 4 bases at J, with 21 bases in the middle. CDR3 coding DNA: TGTGCCAGCAGCCAAGAGGGCAATCTTCGCGGGGGCGGAGAGACCCAGTACTTC. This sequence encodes CASSQEGNLRGGGETQYF.

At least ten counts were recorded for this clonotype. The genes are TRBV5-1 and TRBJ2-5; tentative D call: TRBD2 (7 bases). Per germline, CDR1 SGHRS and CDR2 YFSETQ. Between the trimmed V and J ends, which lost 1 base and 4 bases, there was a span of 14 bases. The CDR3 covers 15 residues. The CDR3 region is CASSLWSGGAETQYF. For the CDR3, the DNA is TGCGCCAGCAGCTTGTGGTCGGGGGGCGCAGAGACCCAGTACTTC.

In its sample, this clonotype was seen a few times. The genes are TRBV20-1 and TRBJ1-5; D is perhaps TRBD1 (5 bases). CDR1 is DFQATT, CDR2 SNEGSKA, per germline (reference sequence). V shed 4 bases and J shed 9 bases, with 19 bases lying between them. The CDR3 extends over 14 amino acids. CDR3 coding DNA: TGCAGTGCTAAACCGGGACTCCTCGGGGTGCCCCAGCATTTT. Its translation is CSAKPGLLGVPQHF.

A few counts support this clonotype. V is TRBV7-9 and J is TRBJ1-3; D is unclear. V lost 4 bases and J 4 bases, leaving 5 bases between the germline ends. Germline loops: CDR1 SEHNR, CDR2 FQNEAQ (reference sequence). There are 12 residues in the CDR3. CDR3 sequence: CASSSQGNTIYF. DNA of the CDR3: TGTGCCAGCAGCTCACAGGGAAACACCATATATTTT.

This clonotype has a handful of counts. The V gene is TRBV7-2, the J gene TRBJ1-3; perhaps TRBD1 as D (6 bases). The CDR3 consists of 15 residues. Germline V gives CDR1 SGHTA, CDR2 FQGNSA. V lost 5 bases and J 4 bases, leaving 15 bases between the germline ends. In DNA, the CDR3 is TGTGCCAGCAGCGCGGGCCCAGGGGACGGAAACACCATATATTTT. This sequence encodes CASSAGPGDGNTIYF.

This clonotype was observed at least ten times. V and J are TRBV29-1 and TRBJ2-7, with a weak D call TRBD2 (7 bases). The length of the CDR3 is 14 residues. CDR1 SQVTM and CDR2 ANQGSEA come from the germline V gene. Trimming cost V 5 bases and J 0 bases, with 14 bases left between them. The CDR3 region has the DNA TGCAGCGTTCAAGGGGGGAGGGTCTCCTACGAGCAGTACTTC. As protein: CSVQGGRVSYEQYF.

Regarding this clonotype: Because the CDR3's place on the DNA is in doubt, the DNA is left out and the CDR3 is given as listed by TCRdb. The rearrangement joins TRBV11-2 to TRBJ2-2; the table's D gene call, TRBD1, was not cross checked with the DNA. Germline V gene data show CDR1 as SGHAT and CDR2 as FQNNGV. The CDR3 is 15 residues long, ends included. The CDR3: CASSLLGETPGSCFF.

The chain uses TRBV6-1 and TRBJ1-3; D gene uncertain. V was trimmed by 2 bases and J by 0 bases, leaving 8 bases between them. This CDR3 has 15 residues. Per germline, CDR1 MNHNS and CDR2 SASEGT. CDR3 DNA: TGTGCCAGCAGTGAAACGGCAGACTCTGGAAACACCATATATTTT. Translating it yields CASSETADSGNTIYF.